This TCR beta chain was recovered during a study of blood T cell repertoires in COVID-19. Study context: PBMCs, B-cell-depleted T cells, or T cells were the source of the cDNA or gDNA that made up the material.

As handled by the study authors: How many nucleated cells were present was estimated from reference gene primer amplification. Assay: immunoSEQ multiplex PCR; the TCRdb copy retains only in-frame clones and omits some. That table supplies the V and J calls and clone size; D and trimming were determined from the DNA. The sample consists of some 300,000 clones, around nine tenths of them appearing once. CDR1 and CDR2 from the germline V gene are SGDLS and YYNGEE. The CDR3 spans 16 residues. V lost 3 bases to trimming and J lost 5 bases; unmatched junction nucleotides: 11. Seattle's cohort entered during active infection and was followed longitudinally.

The J gene is TRBJ1-2, the V gene TRBV9; 9 nucleotides align to TRBD1. The sequence came from a woman younger than 45 with COVID-19, enrolled during active disease. Source material: peripheral blood. Here the CDR3 DNA reads TGTGCCAGCAGCGACCACTCACAGGGGGCAGGGTATGGCTACACCTTC. This sequence encodes CASSDHSQGAGYGYTF.